This T cell receptor beta chain is from a study of blood T cell repertoires in COVID-19. The overall study: Researchers got acute and convalescent COVID-19 samples from the United States, Italy and Spain. T cells, B-cell-depleted T cells, or PBMCs provided the cDNA or gDNA that served as material.

The CDR3 is made up of 14 amino acids. The germline gives CDR1 MNHEY, CDR2 SVGEGT. V was pared by 0 bases and J by 6 bases, with 10 bases between. This clone was seen a single time. As processed by the authors: Estimation of nucleated cell counts was performed using reference gene primer amplification. Data came from immunoSEQ multiplex PCR; TCRdb stores just in-frame clones and leaves some out. Clone size and V and J calls were adopted from that table, with D and trimming inferred from the DNA. Here the sample spans about 74,000 clones, roughly three quarters being singletons. The sample consisted of peripheral blood. The TCR originated in a man between 65 and 85 years old with acute or convalescent COVID-19. The chain uses TRBV6-2 or TRBV6-3 and TRBJ2-3, with TRBD2 as a possible D gene (6 bases). The CDR3, as DNA: TGTGCCAGCAGTTACTCGGGGGGATGGGATACGCAGTATTTT. Its translation: CASSYSGGWDTQYF.